This T cell receptor (beta chain) was profiled in a study of cytomegalovirus exposure and HLA in healthy donors. Per germline, CDR1 LGHNA and CDR2 YSLEER. Trimming left V 4 bases short and J 4 bases short, with 14 bases between. CDR3 length: 15 residues. Use of 60 Vbeta and 13 Jbeta primers characterized the PCR. The repertoire was sequenced with immunoSEQ multiplex PCR; TCRdb's copy has only in-frame clones and lacks some. The sample carries approximately 200,000 clones, over 75% recorded once. Overall study results and limits: Later analysis identified a missense DCLRE1C variant that was linked to TCR beta V- and J-gene trimming.

This clone was seen just once. Its antigen is unidentified. The sequence was obtained from a boy between 2 and 10 years old in good health and CMV-seronegative. The rearrangement joins TRBV4-3 to TRBJ2-1; D may be TRBD2 (6 bases). The sequencing sample was made of PBMCs. The CDR3 DNA sequence: TGCGCCAGCAGCCCTCGACTGGGGGGTTACAATGAGCAGTTCTTC. As protein: CASSPRLGGYNEQFF.